These 23 T cell receptor beta chains originate from one sample sequenced in a study of technical replicates of blood from a handful of donors. Method: immunoSEQ multiplex PCR; TCRdb's copy keeps in-frame clones and lacks some. Here the sample spans 84,000 or so clones, approximately 94% being singletons. Sequenced: T cells isolated from PBMCs. These receptors all stem from a human donor in good health.

This clone was detected once. The chain joins TRBV6-5 to TRBJ2-7, with 7 bases lining up with TRBD2. Trimming cost V 6 bases and J 4 bases; bases outside gene matches: 9. There are 14 residues in the CDR3. CDR1 MNHEY and CDR2 SVGAGI come from the germline V gene. The CDR3 sequence: CASSTAGVLYEQYF. The CDR3 DNA reads TGTGCCAGCAGCACCGCGGGGGTCCTTTACGAGCAGTACTTC.

The rearrangement uses TRBV5-4 and TRBJ2-7, with no clear D. The CDR3 extends over 13 amino acids. The germline CDR1 and CDR2 sequences are SGHNT and YYREEE (reference sequence). V was cut by 0 bases and J by 3 bases, with 7 bases left in between. CDR3 residues: CASSLEPVYEQYF. CDR3 in DNA: TGTGCCAGCAGCTTGGAGCCCGTCTACGAGCAGTACTTC.

The rearrangement links TRBV7-2 to TRBJ1-4, with D unclear. V was clipped by 3 bases and J by 7 bases, with 9 bases between them. CDR3 length: 13 amino acids. Germline values: CDR1 SGHTA, CDR2 FQGNSA. The CDR3 reads CASSLVGGEKLFF. CDR3 nucleotide sequence: TGTGCCAGCAGCTTGGTGGGAGGTGAAAAACTGTTTTTT.

The genes are TRBV7-8 and TRBJ2-3, with 9 bases aligning to TRBD2. The CDR3 loop spans 16 amino acids. After removal of 2 bases from V and 5 bases from J, the junction contained 8 bases not matched to a gene. The V gene's germline CDR1 is SGHVS and CDR2 FQNEAQ. The DNA of the CDR3 is TGTGCCAGCAGCTTATTGGGCGGGGGGGCCGGAGATACGCAGTATTTT. This codes for CASSLLGGGAGDTQYF.

This clone was counted a single time. The chain combines TRBV7-8 with TRBJ2-7; 11 bases map to TRBD1. This CDR3 comprises 16 residues. The V and J ends lost 4 bases and 3 bases, in that order; junction bases with no gene match: 8. CDR1 and CDR2 (germline): SGHVS, FQNEAQ. As DNA, the CDR3 is TGTGCCAGCAGCTCATCTTCCGGGACAGGGGGCTACGAGCAGTACTTC. Residues: CASSSSSGTGGYEQYF.

This clone has a single count. This chain joins TRBV5-4 and TRBJ2-1; the match to TRBD2 covers 12 bases. The junction had 8 bases not matched to a gene; V was cut back by 0 bases and J by 7 bases. Per the germline V gene, CDR1 is SGHNT and CDR2 is YYREEE (reference sequence). The CDR3 is 17 residues long. DNA of the CDR3: TGTGCCAGCAGCTTGGGGCTAGCGGGAGGGCAAGGGAATGAGCAGTTCTTC. Translated, it gives CASSLGLAGGQGNEQFF.

The chain carries TRBV4-2 and TRBJ2-7; TRBD2 matches 8 bases. V was clipped by 0 bases and J by 3 bases; unmatched bases: 4. CDR3 size: 15 residues. The germline CDR1 and CDR2 sequences are LGHNA and YNFKEQ. Here the CDR3 reads CASSQEKRGNYEQYF. The CDR3 DNA reads TGTGCCAGCAGCCAAGAAAAGCGGGGGAACTACGAGCAGTACTTC.

To note about this clone: This sample includes further DNA sequences coding for the same CDR3. The gene calls are TRBV6-5 and TRBJ1-5; tentatively, D is TRBD1 (5 bases). CDR3 length: 15 residues. V was clipped by 0 bases and J by 2 bases, with 8 bases between them. Germline CDR1 MNHEY, CDR2 SVGAGI. This CDR3 reads CASSYSGQGNQPQHF. CDR3 nucleotide sequence: TGTGCCAGCAGTTACTCGGGGCAGGGCAATCAGCCCCAGCATTTT.

V usage is TRBV11-3 and J usage is TRBJ1-1; D gene uncertain. CDR3 length: 13 amino acids. Trimming left V 5 bases short and J 4 bases short, with 11 bases between. Per germline, CDR1 SGHNT and CDR2 YENEEA. CDR3 sequence: CASSDSGGTEAFF. DNA for the CDR3: TGTGCCAGCAGCGACTCTGGAGGCACTGAAGCTTTCTTT. The full variable domain, its missing parts supplied by reference TRBV11-3 and TRBJ1-1, is EAGVVQSPRYKIIEKKQPVAFWCNPISGHNTLYWYLQNLGQGPELLIRYENEEAVDDSQLPKDRFSAERLKGVDSTLKIQPAELGDSAVYLCASSDSGGTEAFFGQGTRLTVV.

The chain couples TRBV6-5 to TRBJ1-5; D remains unclear. The germline V gene has CDR1 MNHEY and CDR2 SVGAGI. Trimming left V 2 bases short and J 2 bases short, with 10 bases between. The CDR3 spans 15 residues. The CDR3 sequence is CASSYEGGGNQPQHF. DNA for the CDR3: TGTGCCAGCAGTTACGAGGGTGGGGGCAATCAGCCCCAGCATTTT.

The gene calls are TRBV2 and TRBJ2-7, with a possible D match to TRBD1 (5 bases). The ends were cut back, 5 bases at V and 2 bases at J, with 19 bases in the middle. CDR3 length equals 16 residues. The germline V gene encodes CDR1 SNHLY and CDR2 FYNNEI. CDR3 DNA: TGTGCCAGCAGTTCCGCCGGCGGCAGGGCACCCTACGAGCAGTACTTC. It translates to CASSSAGGRAPYEQYF.

The rearrangement uses TRBV9 and TRBJ1-3; D is unclear. Germline lookup yields CDR1 SGDLS and CDR2 YYNGEE. The CDR3 length is 15 residues. Trimming removed 3 bases at V and 3 bases at J, with 13 bases between. DNA of the CDR3: TGTGCCAGCAGCGATCGGGGTGTATATGGAAACACCATATATTTT. Translation gives CASSDRGVYGNTIYF. The variable domain in full, with the rest retrieved from reference TRBV9 and TRBJ1-3, is DSGVTQTPKHLITATGQRVTLRCSPRSGDLSVYWYQQSLDQGLQFLIQYYNGEERAKGNILERFSAQQFPDLHSELNLSSLELGDSALYFCASSDRGVYGNTIYFGEGSWLTVV.

The CDR3 reads CSVVFGGLEAFF. CDR3 coding DNA: TGCAGCGTTGTTTTCGGCGGACTTGAAGCTTTCTTT. The chain recombines TRBV29-1 with TRBJ1-1; D unresolved. V was cut by 4 bases and J by 7 bases, with 13 bases left in between. CDR3 length: 12 residues. The germline V gene has CDR1 SQVTM and CDR2 ANQGSEA.

By sample share, this clone is medium-sized (0.01 to 0.1%). J is TRBJ1-3 and V is TRBV5-5; 9 bases fit TRBD1. The CDR3 consists of 17 residues. V trimming: 5 bases; J trimming: 0 bases; junction bases outside the gene matches: 9. CDR1 is SGHKS, CDR2 YYEKEE, per germline (reference sequence). The CDR3 nucleotides read TGTGCCAGCAGACGATCCCCGGGACAGGGCTCTGGAAACACCATATATTTT. It encodes CASRRSPGQGSGNTIYF.

The rearrangement joins TRBV19 to TRBJ1-2, with 9 bases matching TRBD1. Germline CDR1 and CDR2: LNHDA and SQIVND (reference sequence). The CDR3 loop spans 18 amino acids. With 4 bases clipped from V and 2 bases from J, the junction kept 14 bases outside the gene matches. CDR3 nucleotides: TGTGCCAGTAGTACGCCGACCGGGACAGGGTTTATCAACTATGGCTACACCTTC. The encoded protein is CASSTPTGTGFINYGYTF.

V and J are TRBV6-5 and TRBJ2-7, with 11 bases identical to TRBD2. The V gene's germline CDR1 is MNHEY and CDR2 SVGAGI. Germline trimming cut 6 bases from V and 3 bases from J; bases unmatched to any gene: 7. The CDR3 has 15 residues. CDR3 loop: CASRAGTSGHYEQYF. CDR3 sequence (DNA): TGTGCCAGCAGAGCCGGGACTAGCGGACACTACGAGCAGTACTTC.

This chain links TRBV5-1 with TRBJ2-3; the match to TRBD2 covers 14 bases. Germline V CDR1 and CDR2: SGHRS, YFSETQ. There are 17 residues in the CDR3. J gave up 4 bases and V 3 bases, and 7 bases lay outside the gene matches. The CDR3 loop reads CASSSGTSGSLADTQYF. In nucleotides, the CDR3 is TGCGCCAGCAGCTCGGGGACTAGCGGGAGTTTAGCAGATACGCAGTATTTT.

This chain uses TRBV5-1 with TRBJ2-5, with TRBD1 as a possible D gene (5 bases). The CDR3 has 13 amino acids. The V gene lost 0 bases and the J gene lost 3 bases, with 6 bases spanning the gap. The germline V gene has CDR1 SGHRS and CDR2 YFSETQ. The chain's CDR3 is CASSLGGEETQYF. CDR3 DNA sequence: TGCGCCAGCAGCTTGGGGGGCGAAGAGACCCAGTACTTC.

J is TRBJ1-4 and V is TRBV21-1. TRBV21-1 is tagged as a pseudogene. This CDR3 has 14 residues. Written as DNA, the CDR3 is TGTGCCAGCAGCAAAGCGCGGGGGGGGGAAAAACTGTTTTTT. It codes for CASSKARGGEKLFF.

The gene calls are TRBV30 and TRBJ1-1, with TRBD1 as a possible D gene (6 bases). The germline gives CDR1 GTSNPN, CDR2 SVGIG (reference sequence). CDR3 length equals 15 residues. V lost 4 bases to trimming and J lost 4 bases, with 19 bases between them. Written as DNA, the CDR3 is TGTGCCTGGACTTCTTTGGGGGCTGGCGGCACTGAAGCTTTCTTT. Protein product: CAWTSLGAGGTEAFF.

This chain joins TRBV2 and TRBJ2-7, with D tentatively TRBD2 (5 bases). Trimming took off 7 bases at V and 12 bases at J, with 10 bases between the two ends. The CDR3 length is 9 residues. CDR1 is SNHLY and CDR2 is FYNNEI in the germline V gene. The DNA of the CDR3 is TGTGCCAGCAACGCCGGGATGTACTTC. This gives the protein CASNAGMYF.

The chain combines TRBV19 with TRBJ2-7; TRBD2 matches at 10 bases. Germline CDR1 LNHDA, CDR2 SQIVND (reference sequence). There are 19 residues in the CDR3. Trimming removed 1 base from V and 3 bases from J; junction bases left unmatched: 15. The CDR3 here is CASSIAGAGHSGRFYEQYF. In nucleotides, the CDR3 is TGTGCCAGTAGTATAGCGGGGGCCGGCCATAGCGGGAGGTTCTACGAGCAGTACTTC.

The chain is built from TRBV21-1 and TRBJ2-7; no DNA check was done on the table's D call, TRBD1. TRBV21-1 is described as a pseudogene. The CDR3 consists of 18 residues. Here the CDR3 DNA reads TGTGCCAGCACCCAAAACCGGGACCAAAGAACCCCAGGGGACGAGCAGTACTTC. Translation: CASTQNRDQRTPGDEQYF.